This T cell receptor beta chain emerged from a study of CD8 T cells in Susac syndrome. The germline V gene has CDR1 DFQATT and CDR2 SNEGSKA (reference sequence). V dropped 3 bases and J dropped 4; count of bases not matched to a gene: 6. This CDR3 region has 15 residues. Reverse transcription of about 0.45 to 1 ug RNA was carried out with random hexamers. One entry per CDR3 protein results from TCRdb running MiXCR on the immunoSEQ multiplex PCR reads. The data show nearly 200,000 distinct CDR3 sequences, roughly 95% seen once. This TCR was sampled from a human donor with multiple sclerosis. Sequences were obtained from CD4+ T cells from PBMCs. This rearrangement joins TRBV20-1 to TRBJ2-6, with TRBD1 matching over 7 bases. The CDR3 DNA is TGCAGTGCTAGGCAAACAGGGGCCGGGGCCAACGTCCTGACTTTC. Translating it yields CSARQTGAGANVLTF.